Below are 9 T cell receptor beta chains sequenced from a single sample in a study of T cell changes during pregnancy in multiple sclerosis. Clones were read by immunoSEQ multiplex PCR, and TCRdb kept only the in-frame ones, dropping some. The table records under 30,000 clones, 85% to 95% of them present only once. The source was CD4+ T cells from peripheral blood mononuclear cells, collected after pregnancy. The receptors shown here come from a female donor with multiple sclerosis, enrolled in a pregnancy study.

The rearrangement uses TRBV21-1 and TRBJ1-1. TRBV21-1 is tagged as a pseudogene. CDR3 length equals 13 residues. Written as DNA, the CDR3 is TGTGCCAGCATCGGTGGGCGGGATACTGAAGCTTTCTTT. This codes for CASIGGRDTEAFF.

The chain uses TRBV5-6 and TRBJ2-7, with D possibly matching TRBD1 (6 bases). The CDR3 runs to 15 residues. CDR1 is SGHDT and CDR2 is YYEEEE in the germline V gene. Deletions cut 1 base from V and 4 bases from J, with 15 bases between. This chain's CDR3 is CASSLRQGLRYEQYF. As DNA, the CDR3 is TGTGCCAGCAGCTTGCGCCAGGGGCTCAGGTACGAGCAGTACTTC.

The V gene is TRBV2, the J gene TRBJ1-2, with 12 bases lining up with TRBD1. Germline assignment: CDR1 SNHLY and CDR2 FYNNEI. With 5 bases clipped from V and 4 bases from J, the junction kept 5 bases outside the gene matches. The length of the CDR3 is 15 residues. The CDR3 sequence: CASSWGQGASYGYTF. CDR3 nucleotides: TGTGCCAGCAGTTGGGGACAGGGGGCGAGCTATGGCTACACCTTC.

This chain's CDR3 is CASRLAGNTGELFF. In DNA, the CDR3 is TGCGCCAGCCGGTTAGCGGGCAACACCGGGGAGCTGTTTTTT. The V gene is TRBV10-2, the J gene TRBJ2-2, with 7 positions matching TRBD2. V was clipped by 8 bases and J by 2 bases; unmatched bases: 5. The CDR3 runs to 14 residues. CDR1 and CDR2 (germline): WSHSY, SAAADI.

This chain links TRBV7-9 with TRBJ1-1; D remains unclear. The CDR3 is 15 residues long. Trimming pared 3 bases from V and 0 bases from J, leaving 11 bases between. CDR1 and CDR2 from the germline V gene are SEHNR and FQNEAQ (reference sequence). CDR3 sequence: CASSFGSVLNTEAFF. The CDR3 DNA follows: TGTGCCAGCAGCTTTGGGAGTGTGCTGAACACTGAAGCTTTCTTT.

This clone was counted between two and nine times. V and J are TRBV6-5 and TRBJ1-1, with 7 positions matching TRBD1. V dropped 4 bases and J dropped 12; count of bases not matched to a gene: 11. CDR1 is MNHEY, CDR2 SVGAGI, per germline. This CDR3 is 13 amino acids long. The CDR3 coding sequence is TGTGCCAGCAGTTTAAGAGAGGGGGCGGGGTCTTTCTTT. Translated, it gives CASSLREGAGSFF.

This CDR3 is CASTLTTGAPGFF. As DNA, the CDR3 is TGTGCCAGCACCTTGACTACAGGGGCGCCGGGTTTCTTT. The rearrangement joins TRBV6-5 to TRBJ1-1; 7 bases map to TRBD1. V lost 7 bases and J lost 13; bases outside the gene matches: 15. From germline, CDR1 is MNHEY and CDR2 SVGAGI. The CDR3 runs to 13 residues.

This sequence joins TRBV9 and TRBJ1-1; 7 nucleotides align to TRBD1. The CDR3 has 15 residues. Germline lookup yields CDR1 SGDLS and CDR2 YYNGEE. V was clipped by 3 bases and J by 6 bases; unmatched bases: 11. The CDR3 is CASSASNRGQSEAFF. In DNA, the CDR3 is TGTGCCAGCAGCGCTTCTAACAGGGGACAGTCTGAAGCTTTCTTT.

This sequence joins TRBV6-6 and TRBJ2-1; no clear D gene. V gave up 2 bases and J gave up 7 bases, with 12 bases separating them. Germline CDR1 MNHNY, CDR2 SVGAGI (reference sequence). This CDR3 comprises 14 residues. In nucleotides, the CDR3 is TGTGCCAGCAGTTACGCAGGTCAACAGAATGAGCAGTTCTTC. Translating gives CASSYAGQQNEQFF.